This T cell receptor (beta chain) derives from a study of monozygotic twins with inflammatory bowel disease. Findings and caveats of the study: Among IBD patients, fewer clonotypes were shared with others than among healthy twins, especially with disease activity. Evidence failed to back one strong IBD-linked signal or clonotype.

UMIs incorporating a 6-nucleotide sample barcode were appended by means of template switching. The authors ran two nested PCRs of around 15 and 10 cycles on TCRalpha and TCRbeta cDNA. Using the 5' RACE reads, TCRdb records one entry per CDR3 protein without DNA. The repertoire table contains some 170,000 distinct CDR3 sequences. As to this clonotype: The antigen remains unidentified.

Germline V CDR1 and CDR2: LGHNA, YSLEER. The CDR3 has 16 amino acids. The clonotype originates from a human donor with ulcerative colitis or Crohn's disease, or a healthy co-twin of an affected twin (not recorded which). V usage is TRBV4-3 and J usage is TRBJ2-3; TCRdb outputs TRBD2, but without DNA this stays unchecked. The sample consisted of blood. Here the CDR3 reads CASSRGLAPSTDTQYF.